A single count supports the clone carrying this T cell receptor beta chain. Antigen: not known. This record belongs to a study of shared clonotypes between healthy human individuals. Profiled with immunoSEQ multiplex PCR; TCRdb holds only in-frame clones, not every one. This table has hundreds of thousands of clones, about 91% appearing once. Study results and limitations: Non-shared clonotypes were found to have lower generation probabilities than the clonotypes that were shared by all four of the sorted-subset donors.

The naive CD8 subset, CD45RO-negative cells positively selected for CCR7, excluded terminally differentiated effector memory CD45RA+ cells. J lost 1 base, V lost 5 bases, and 24 bases had no gene match. The length of the CDR3 is 22 residues. This clonotype was obtained from a young man in good health. Sequencing was done on a sample of naive CD8+ T cells sorted from blood. This chain links TRBV23-1 with TRBJ1-4; 8 nucleotides agree with TRBD1. TRBV23-1 is an ORF; its function is uncertain. The CDR3 coding sequence is TGCGCCAGCAGTGACTCAAGAGACAGGGGCGATATTAGCCCGGAAACTAATGAAAAACTGTTTTTT. It is translated as CASSDSRDRGDISPETNEKLFF.